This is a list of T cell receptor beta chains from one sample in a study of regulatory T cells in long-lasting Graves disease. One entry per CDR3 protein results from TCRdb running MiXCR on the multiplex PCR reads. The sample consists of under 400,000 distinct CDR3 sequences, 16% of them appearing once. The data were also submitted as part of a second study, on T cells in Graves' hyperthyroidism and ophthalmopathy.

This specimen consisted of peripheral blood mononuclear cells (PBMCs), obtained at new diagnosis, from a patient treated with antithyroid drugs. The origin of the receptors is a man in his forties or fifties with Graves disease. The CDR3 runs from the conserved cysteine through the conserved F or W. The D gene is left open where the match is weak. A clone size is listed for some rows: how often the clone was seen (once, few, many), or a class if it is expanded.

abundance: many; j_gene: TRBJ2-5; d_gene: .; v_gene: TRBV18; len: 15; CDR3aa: CASSPPVRGQETQYF; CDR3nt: TGTGCCAGCTCACCACCGGTCCGGGGGCAGGAGACCCAGTACTTC
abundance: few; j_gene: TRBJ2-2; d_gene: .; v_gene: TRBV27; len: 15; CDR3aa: CASTISGTGTGELFF; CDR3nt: TGTGCCAGCACTATCTCCGGGACTGGGACCGGGGAGCTGTTTTTT
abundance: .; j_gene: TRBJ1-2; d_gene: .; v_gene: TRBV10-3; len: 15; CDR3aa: CAISEPSGGTDGYTF; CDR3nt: TGTGCCATCAGTGAGCCGAGCGGAGGGACGGATGGCTACACCTTC
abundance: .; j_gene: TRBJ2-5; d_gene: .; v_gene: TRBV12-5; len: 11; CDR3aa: CASGSLLPQYF; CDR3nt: TGTGCTAGTGGTTCGTTGTTGCCCCAGTACTTC
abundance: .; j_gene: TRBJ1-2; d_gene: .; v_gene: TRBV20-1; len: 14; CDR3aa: CSAYTGTRGSGGTF; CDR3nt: TGCAGTGCTTATACCGGGACGAGGGGGTCTGGGGGAACCTTC
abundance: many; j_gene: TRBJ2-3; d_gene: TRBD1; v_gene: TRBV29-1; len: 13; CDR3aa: CSVRQGATDTQYF; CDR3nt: TGCAGCGTTCGACAGGGGGCGACAGATACGCAGTATTTT
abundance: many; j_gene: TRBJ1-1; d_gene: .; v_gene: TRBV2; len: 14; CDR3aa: CASSVEQGNTEAFF; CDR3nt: TGTGCCAGCAGTGTTGAGCAGGGGAACACTGAAGCTTTCTTT
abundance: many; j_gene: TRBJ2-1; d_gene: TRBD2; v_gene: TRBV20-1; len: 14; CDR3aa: CSALTSGGLNEQFF; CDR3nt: TGCAGTGCTCTGACTAGCGGGGGCCTCAATGAGCAGTTCTTC
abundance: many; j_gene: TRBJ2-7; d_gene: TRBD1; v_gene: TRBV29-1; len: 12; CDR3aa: CSARDSPYEQYF; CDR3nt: TGCAGCGCCCGGGACAGTCCCTACGAGCAGTACTTC
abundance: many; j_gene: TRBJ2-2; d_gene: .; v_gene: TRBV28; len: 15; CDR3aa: CASTSPGSNTGELFF; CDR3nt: TGTGCCAGCACCTCGCCGGGCTCGAACACCGGGGAGCTGTTTTTT
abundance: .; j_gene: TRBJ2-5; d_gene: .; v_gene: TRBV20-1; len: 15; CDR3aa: CSARDLRRVLETQYF; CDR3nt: TGCAGTGCTAGAGATCTTCGCAGGGTTCTCGAGACCCAGTACTTC
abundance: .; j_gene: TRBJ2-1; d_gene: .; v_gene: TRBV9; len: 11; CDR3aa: CASSHPGEQFF; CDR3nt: TGTGCCAGCAGCCATCCCGGGGAGCAGTTCTTC
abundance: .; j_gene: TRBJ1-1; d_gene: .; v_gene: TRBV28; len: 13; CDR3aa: CASSSGQRPEALF; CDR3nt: TGTGCCAGCAGCTCCGGACAGAGGCCTGAAGCTCTCTTT
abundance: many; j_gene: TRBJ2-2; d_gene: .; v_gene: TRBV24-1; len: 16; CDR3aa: CATSDWRTANTGELFF; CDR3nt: TGTGCCACCAGTGATTGGAGGACAGCGAACACCGGGGAGCTGTTTTTT